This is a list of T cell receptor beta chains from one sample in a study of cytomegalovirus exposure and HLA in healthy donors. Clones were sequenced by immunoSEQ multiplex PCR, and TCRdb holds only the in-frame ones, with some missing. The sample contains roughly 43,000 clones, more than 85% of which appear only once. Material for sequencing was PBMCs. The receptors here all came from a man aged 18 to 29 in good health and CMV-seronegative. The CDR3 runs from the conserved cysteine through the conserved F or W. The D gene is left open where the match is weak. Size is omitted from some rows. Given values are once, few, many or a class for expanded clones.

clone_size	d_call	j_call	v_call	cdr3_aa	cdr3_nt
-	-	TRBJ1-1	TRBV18	CASSPGGGSFTEAFF	TGTGCCAGCTCACCAGGGGGCGGGTCCTTCACTGAAGCTTTCTTT
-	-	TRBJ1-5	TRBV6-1	CASSSLGGVGEPQHF	TGTGCCAGCAGCTCCCTGGGGGGGGTGGGTGAGCCCCAGCATTTT
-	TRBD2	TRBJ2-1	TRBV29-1	CSVAIRLAGAGEQFF	TGCAGCGTTGCAATACGCCTAGCGGGAGCCGGTGAGCAGTTCTTC
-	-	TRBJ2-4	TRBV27	CARWLLARKNIQYF	TGTGCCCGCTGGCTCCTAGCTAGAAAAAACATTCAGTACTTC
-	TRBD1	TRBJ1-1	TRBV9	CASSVEPGQGAAEAFF	TGTGCCAGCAGCGTGGAACCAGGACAGGGGGCTGCTGAAGCTTTCTTT
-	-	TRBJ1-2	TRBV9	CASSVELSYGYTF	TGTGCCAGCAGCGTAGAATTATCCTATGGCTACACCTTC
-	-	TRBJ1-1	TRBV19	CASSITRWAFF	TGTGCCAGTAGTATCACCAGATGGGCTTTCTTT
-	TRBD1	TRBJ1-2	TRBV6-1	CASSGGGRQGADGYTF	TGTGCCAGCAGTGGGGGAGGGCGACAGGGGGCGGATGGCTACACCTTC
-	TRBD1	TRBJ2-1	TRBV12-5	CASGDTGDNEQFF	TGTGCTAGTGGTGATACAGGGGACAATGAGCAGTTCTTC
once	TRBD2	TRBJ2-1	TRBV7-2	CASSSLSGTSGSSYNEQFF	TGTGCCAGCAGCTCCTTATCCGGGACTAGCGGGAGCTCCTACAATGAGCAGTTCTTC
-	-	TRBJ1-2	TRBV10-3	CAISEPRSSYGYTF	TGTGCCATCAGTGAGCCCCGGTCGTCATATGGCTACACCTTC
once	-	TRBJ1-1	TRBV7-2	CASSFNTGREAFF	TGTGCCAGCAGCTTCAATACTGGGCGTGAAGCTTTCTTT
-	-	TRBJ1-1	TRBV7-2	CASSLGGGGNTEAFF	TGTGCCAGCAGCTTAGGTGGTGGAGGGAACACTGAAGCTTTCTTT
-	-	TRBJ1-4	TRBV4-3	CASSPPGAREKLFF	TGCGCCAGCAGCCCTCCAGGGGCTAGAGAAAAACTGTTTTTT
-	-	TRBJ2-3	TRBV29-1	CSVAPDKGTDTQYF	TGCAGCGTTGCCCCGGACAAAGGCACAGATACGCAGTATTTT
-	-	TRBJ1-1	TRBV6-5	CASSPLVTIPPAFF	TGTGCCAGCAGCCCATTGGTCACTATCCCCCCAGCTTTCTTT
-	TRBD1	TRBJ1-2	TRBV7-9	CASSYDRGAGYTF	TGTGCCAGCAGCTACGACAGGGGAGCTGGCTACACCTTC
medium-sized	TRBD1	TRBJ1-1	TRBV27	CASSSSTGGGTEAFF	TGTGCCAGCAGTTCCTCTACAGGGGGAGGAACTGAAGCTTTCTTT
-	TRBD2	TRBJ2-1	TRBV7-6	CASSSPGLASNEQFF	TGTGCCAGCAGCTCACCGGGACTAGCTAGCAATGAGCAGTTCTTC
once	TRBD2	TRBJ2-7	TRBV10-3	CAIKLAGAQEQYF	TGTGCCATCAAACTAGCGGGTGCGCAGGAGCAGTACTTC
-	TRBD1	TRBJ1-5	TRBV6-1	CASSAGQSNQPQHF	TGTGCCAGCAGTGCGGGACAGAGCAATCAGCCCCAGCATTTT
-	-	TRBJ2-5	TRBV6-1	CASRGQGETQYF	TGTGCCAGCAGGGGGCAGGGAGAGACCCAGTACTTC
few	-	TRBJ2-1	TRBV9	CASSVAGQYNEQFF	TGTGCCAGCAGCGTGGCCGGACAGTACAATGAGCAGTTCTTC
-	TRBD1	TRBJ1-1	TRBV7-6	CASSPTKTGADTEAFF	TGCGCCAGCAGCCCCACCAAGACAGGGGCGGACACTGAAGCTTTCTTT
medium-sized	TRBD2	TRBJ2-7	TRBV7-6	CASSGLAGEREQYF	TGTGCCAGCAGCGGACTAGCGGGAGAACGCGAGCAGTACTTC
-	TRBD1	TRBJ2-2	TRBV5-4	CASSLGTGASGELFF	TGTGCCAGCAGCTTAGGGACAGGGGCGTCCGGGGAGCTGTTTTTT
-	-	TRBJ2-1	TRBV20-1	CSAHTNNEQFF	TGCAGTGCGCACACAAACAATGAGCAGTTCTTC
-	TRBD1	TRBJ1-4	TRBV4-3	CASSQENRGILANEKLFF	TGCGCCAGCAGCCAGGAAAACAGGGGGATATTGGCTAATGAAAAACTGTTTTTT
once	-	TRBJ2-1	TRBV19	CASSKGLGNEQFF	TGTGCCAGTAGCAAGGGACTCGGCAATGAGCAGTTCTTC
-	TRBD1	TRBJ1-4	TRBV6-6	CASTIAGGNEKLFF	TGTGCCAGCACCATAGCAGGGGGTAATGAAAAACTGTTTTTT
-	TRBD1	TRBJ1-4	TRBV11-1	CASSSGQSGDEKLFF	TGTGCCAGCAGCTCGGGACAGTCGGGCGATGAAAAACTGTTTTTT
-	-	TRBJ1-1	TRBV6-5	CASNSAVVNTEAFF	TGTGCCAGCAACAGTGCAGTCGTGAACACTGAAGCTTTCTTT
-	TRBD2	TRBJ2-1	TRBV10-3	CAISFSGSSNNEQFF	TGTGCCATCAGCTTTAGCGGGAGTAGCAACAATGAGCAGTTCTTC
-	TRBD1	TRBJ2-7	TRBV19	CASSTDRGDEQYF	TGTGCCAGTAGTACGGACAGGGGCGACGAGCAGTACTTC
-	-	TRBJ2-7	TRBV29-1	CSVKRADEQYF	TGCAGCGTTAAGAGGGCTGACGAGCAGTACTTC
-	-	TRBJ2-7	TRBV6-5	CASSYSDRQPTYEQYF	TGTGCCAGCAGTTACTCTGACAGGCAGCCAACCTACGAGCAGTACTTC
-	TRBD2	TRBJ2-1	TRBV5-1	CASSKRGPYNEQFF	TGCGCCAGCAGTAAGCGGGGACCCTACAATGAGCAGTTCTTC
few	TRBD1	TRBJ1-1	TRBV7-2	CASSSGQGSGTEAFF	TGTGCCAGCAGCTCCGGACAGGGGAGTGGGACTGAAGCTTTCTTT
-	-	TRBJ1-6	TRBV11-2	CASSTINSPLHF	TGTGCCAGCAGTACTATTAATTCACCCCTCCACTTT
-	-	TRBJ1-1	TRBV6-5	CASSMGGVLTEAFF	TGTGCCAGCTCAATGGGGGGTGTACTAACTGAAGCTTTCTTT
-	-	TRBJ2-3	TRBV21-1	CASSPRGRRGGGSSTDTQYF	TGTGCCAGCAGCCCCAGAGGAAGGCGGGGGGGAGGGTCTAGCACAGATACGCAGTATTTT
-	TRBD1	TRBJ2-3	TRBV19	CASSGLGDSYTDTQYF	TGTGCCAGTAGTGGCTTAGGGGACAGCTACACAGATACGCAGTATTTT
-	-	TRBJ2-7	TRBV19	CASSRGPRYEQYF	TGTGCCAGTAGTAGGGGGCCACGTTACGAGCAGTACTTC
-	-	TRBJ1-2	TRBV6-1	CASRRGEVSGYTF	TGTGCCAGCAGGCGGGGCGAGGTGTCTGGCTACACCTTC
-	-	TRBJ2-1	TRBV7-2	CASSLAKMIWLPEQFF	TGTGCCAGCAGCTTAGCGAAAATGATTTGGCTGCCTGAGCAGTTCTTC
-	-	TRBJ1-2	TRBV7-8	CASSSGQGNYGYTF	TGTGCCAGCAGCTCAGGGCAGGGAAACTATGGCTACACCTTC
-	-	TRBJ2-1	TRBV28	CASSSPAGAASSYNEQFF	TGTGCCAGCAGCTCACCAGCTGGAGCGGCCAGCTCCTACAATGAGCAGTTCTTC
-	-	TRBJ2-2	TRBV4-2	CASSRGASGELFF	TGTGCCAGCAGCCGTGGAGCGTCCGGGGAGCTGTTTTTT
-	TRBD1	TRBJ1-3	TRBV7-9	CASSPGQGVVDGNTIYF	TGTGCCAGCAGCCCGGGACAGGGGGTTGTGGATGGAAACACCATATATTTT
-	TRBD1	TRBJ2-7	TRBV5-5	CASSGSPPGQGVFYEQYF	TGTGCCAGCAGCGGAAGCCCACCGGGACAGGGGGTTTTCTACGAGCAGTACTTC